This T cell receptor beta chain was sequenced during a study of blood T cells in healthy people across ages. Germline V lookup: CDR1 DFQATT, CDR2 SNEGSKA (reference sequence). This CDR3 is 13 amino acids long. A second roughly 6 to 12 cycle PCR used barcoded and J-beta primers. One entry per CDR3 protein results from TCRdb running MiXCR on the 5' RACE reads. Among around 1.5 million distinct CDR3 sequences listed, about 31% were seen once. The clonotype comes from a woman in her thirties in good health. The chain carries TRBV20-1 and TRBJ2-1, with 12 bases matching TRBD2. Sequencing used blood. The CDR3 protein is CRPSSGRDNEQFF. In DNA, the CDR3 is TGCAGACCCTCTAGCGGGAGGGACAATGAGCAGTTCTTC.